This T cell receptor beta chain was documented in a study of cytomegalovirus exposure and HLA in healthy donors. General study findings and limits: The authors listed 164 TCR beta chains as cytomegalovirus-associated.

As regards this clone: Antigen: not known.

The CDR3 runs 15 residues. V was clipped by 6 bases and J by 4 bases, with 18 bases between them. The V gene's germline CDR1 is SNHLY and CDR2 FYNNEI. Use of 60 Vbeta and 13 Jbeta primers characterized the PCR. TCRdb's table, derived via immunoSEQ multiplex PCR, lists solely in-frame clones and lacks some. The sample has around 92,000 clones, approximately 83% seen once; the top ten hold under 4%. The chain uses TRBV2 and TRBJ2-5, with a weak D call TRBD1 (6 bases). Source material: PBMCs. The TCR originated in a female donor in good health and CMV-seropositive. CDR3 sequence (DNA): TGTGCCAGCAGAGCCGATCCAGGGGCGGGAGAGACCCAGTACTTC. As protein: CASRADPGAGETQYF.